The T cell receptor (beta chain) under discussion was sequenced for a study of OX40 agonist ivuxolimab in advanced cancers. At the level of the study: Dose-escalation cases comprised hepatocellular carcinoma, melanoma, renal cell or head and neck cancer. Anti-PD-1, anti-PD-L1 or anti-CTLA-4 therapy given earlier was allowed, and around 40% had some.

TCRdb keeps only in-frame clones here, not all; method: immunoSEQ multiplex PCR. Of around 69,000 clones listed, 80% to 90% were seen once; the top ten hold around 6.5%. As to this clone: The antigen remains undetermined.

Study results and limitations: By week 6 at 0.1 to 3.0 mg/kg, blood CD4+ and CD8+ T cells had expanded clonally. It was also the case that some nonresponders had low normalized T-cell clonal expansion.

CDR3 length: 14 residues. V shed 9 bases, J shed 4 bases, and the junction held 8 bases outside the gene matches. CDR1 is SNHLY, CDR2 FYNNEI, per germline. The origin of this receptor is an adult with an advanced solid tumor such as melanoma, head and neck, liver or kidney cancer. V and J are TRBV2 and TRBJ2-1; TRBD1 matches 8 bases. Sequencing used CD4+ or CD8+ T cells sorted from blood, obtained in a trial of the OX40 agonist ivuxolimab. The CDR3 protein is CARGTGQAYNEQFF. DNA of the CDR3: TGTGCCAGGGGTACGGGACAGGCTTACAATGAGCAGTTCTTC.